This T cell receptor beta chain was captured in a study of T cells in localized non-small cell lung cancer. The V gene lost 7 bases and the J gene lost 0 bases, with 10 bases spanning the gap. The germline V gene has CDR1 LNHDA and CDR2 SQIVND (reference sequence). The CDR3 runs 14 residues. Profiled with immunoSEQ multiplex PCR; TCRdb holds only in-frame clones, not every one. Of 15,000 to 20,000 clones listed, 82% are singletons. The rearrangement uses TRBV19 and TRBJ2-4; D is undetermined. The TCR originated in a male donor aged 60 or over with stage I lung adenocarcinoma. Here the sequenced sample was peripheral blood, taken before any cancer treatment. For the CDR3, the DNA is TGTGCCAGTAACAAAGGAGTAGCCAAAAACATTCAGTACTTC. The encoded protein is CASNKGVAKNIQYF.